The 17 T cell receptor beta chains in this list originate from one sample, sequenced in a study of blood T cell repertoires in COVID-19. Repertoires were generated with immunoSEQ multiplex PCR, while TCRdb's copy carries only in-frame clones and drops some. The sample holds over 25,000 clones, 84% seen once. The specimen was peripheral blood. The receptors stem from an elderly man with active COVID-19.

V and J are TRBV4-1 and TRBJ2-1; tentative D call: TRBD1 (5 bases). The CDR3 spans 14 residues. Trimming took off 4 bases at V and 3 bases at J, with 10 bases between the two ends. Germline V CDR1 and CDR2: MGHRA, YSYEKL. CDR3 DNA sequence: TGCGCCAGCAGCCGCGACACAGGCTACAATGAGCAGTTCTTC. Amino acid sequence: CASSRDTGYNEQFF.

The chain employs TRBV5-1 and TRBJ2-1, with D maybe TRBD2 (7 bases). CDR1 is SGHRS, CDR2 YFSETQ, per germline. Trimming removed 0 bases from V and 13 bases from J, with 14 bases in between. The CDR3 spans 13 residues. The CDR3 region is CASSLARGGTQFF. The CDR3 DNA follows: TGCGCCAGCAGCTTGGCCCGCGGGGGCACTCAGTTCTTC. Drawing the rest from reference TRBV5-1 and TRBJ2-1, the complete variable domain is KAGVTQTPRYLIKTRGQQVTLSCSPISGHRSVSWYQQTPGQGLQFLFEYFSETQRNKGNFPGRFSGRQFSNSRSEMNVSTLELGDSALYLCASSLARGGTQFFGPGTRLTVL.

The chain is built from TRBV3-1 (or the pseudogene TRBV3-2) and TRBJ1-6; the D is unclear. Deletions cut 4 bases from V and 7 bases from J, with 14 bases between. This CDR3 comprises 15 residues. CDR1 and CDR2 (germline): LGHDT, YNNKEL (reference sequence). This CDR3 is CASSLGHGGNSPLHF. For the CDR3, the DNA is TGTGCCAGCAGCCTGGGCCACGGTGGGAATTCACCCCTCCACTTT.

The rearrangement joins TRBV7-9 to TRBJ2-5, with 8 positions matching TRBD1. The germline V gene has CDR1 SEHNR and CDR2 FQNEAQ (reference sequence). The CDR3 covers 14 residues. J lost 4 bases, V lost 8 bases, and 9 bases had no gene match. CDR3 sequence: CASGPRTGSETQYF. CDR3 nucleotides: TGTGCCAGCGGCCCACGGACAGGGTCAGAGACCCAGTACTTC.

The rearrangement joins TRBV6-2 or TRBV6-3 to TRBJ2-7; TRBD1 matches at 10 bases. Losses at the gene ends were 3 bases for V and 3 bases for J; bases not matched to a gene: 2. The CDR3 sequence is 14 residues long. Germline V lookup: CDR1 MNHEY, CDR2 SVGEGT. This chain's CDR3 is CASSYGDRGYEQYF. CDR3 DNA: TGTGCCAGCAGTTATGGGGACAGGGGCTACGAGCAGTACTTC.

This clone has a handful of counts. V and J are TRBV27 and TRBJ2-7; D call uncertain. Germline V gives CDR1 MNHEY, CDR2 SMNVEV (reference sequence). The CDR3 contains 13 residues. V lost 2 bases, J lost 6 bases, and 11 bases lay in between. The DNA for the CDR3 is TGTGCCAGCAGTTTAGGTCTAGTCACCGAGCAGTACTTC. Its translation: CASSLGLVTEQYF.

The V gene is TRBV11-1, the J gene TRBJ2-7, with D tentatively TRBD1 (5 bases). This CDR3 is built from 13 residues. Germline CDR1 reads SGHAT; CDR2 reads FQDESV (reference sequence). Trimming took 5 bases from V and 0 from J, leaving 8 bases between them. CDR3 in amino acids: CASSLDNSYEQYF. CDR3 nucleotide sequence: TGTGCCAGCAGCCTGGACAACTCCTACGAGCAGTACTTC.

The chain links TRBV10-3 to TRBJ1-1; TRBD1 matches at 7 bases. The trim removed 10 bases at V and 1 base at J, leaving 9 bases unmatched. CDR3 length: 14 amino acids. Germline CDR1 is ENHRY and CDR2 is SYGVKD. The CDR3 sequence is CATLKQGRNTEAFF. Written as DNA, the CDR3 is TGTGCCACCCTTAAACAGGGGCGGAACACTGAAGCTTTCTTT.

The V call is TRBV5-5, the J call TRBJ1-5; 11 positions match TRBD1. Germline V gene lookup returns CDR1 SGHKS and CDR2 YYEKEE (reference sequence). Germline trimming cut 0 bases from V and 6 bases from J; bases unmatched to any gene: 8. The CDR3 totals 17 residues. CDR3 amino acids: CASSLGTGGVLFQPQHF. The CDR3 DNA sequence: TGTGCCAGCAGCTTGGGGACAGGGGGCGTCTTGTTTCAGCCCCAGCATTTT.

V usage is TRBV7-9 and J usage is TRBJ2-3; D is undetermined. Germline V gene data show CDR1 as SEHNR and CDR2 as FQNEAQ (reference sequence). The CDR3 spans 12 residues. V shed 10 bases and J shed 6 bases, with 14 bases lying between them. CDR3 sequence: CATGSWYDTQYF. DNA for the CDR3: TGTGCCACCGGTAGCTGGTATGATACGCAGTATTTT.

For the CDR3, the DNA is TGTGCCAGCAGCTTGGGAGCGGTCACAGATACGCAGTATTTT. Residues: CASSLGAVTDTQYF. The rearrangement uses TRBV7-9 and TRBJ2-3; D possibly corresponds to TRBD2 (5 bases). Germline V CDR1 and CDR2: SEHNR, FQNEAQ (reference sequence). V was shortened by 3 bases and J by 2 bases, with 9 bases between the two germline ends. The CDR3 is 14 residues long.

This sequence joins TRBV7-2 and TRBJ1-2, with D unresolved. Trimming stripped 0 bases from V and 1 base from J, with 6 bases between. Germline CDR1 is SGHTA and CDR2 is FQGNSA. This CDR3 has 14 amino acids. The CDR3 region is CASSLARDNYGYTF. The CDR3 DNA reads as TGTGCCAGCAGCTTAGCGCGAGATAACTATGGCTACACCTTC.

This clone was recorded once. The rearrangement uses TRBV6-2 or TRBV6-3 and TRBJ1-6, with D unclear. The germline gives CDR1 MNHEY, CDR2 SVGEGT. CDR3 size: 15 residues. V was pared by 3 bases and J by 7 bases, with 13 bases between. The CDR3 nucleotides read TGTGCCAGCAGTTATAAGCGGGGAGGCAATTCACCCCTCCACTTT. Translated: CASSYKRGGNSPLHF.

V gene TRBV13 combines with J gene TRBJ2-7; 10 bases are a match to TRBD1. The trim removed 3 bases at V and 1 base at J, leaving 3 bases unmatched. The CDR3 runs to 15 residues. Germline V gene sequence: CDR1 PRHDT, CDR2 FYEKMQ (reference sequence). Written as DNA, the CDR3 is TGTGCCAGCAGCTTTCGGACAGGGGGATCCTACGAGCAGTACTTC. This gives the protein CASSFRTGGSYEQYF.

The rearrangement joins TRBV3-1 (or the pseudogene TRBV3-2) to TRBJ1-6; a weak D match, TRBD1 (5 bases). V was cut by 1 base and J by 9 bases, with 16 bases left in between. The germline V gene has CDR1 LGHDT and CDR2 YNNKEL (reference sequence). CDR3 length: 16 amino acids. The CDR3 spells CASSQGDGALGSPLHF. CDR3 in DNA: TGTGCCAGCAGCCAAGGGGATGGGGCGCTGGGTTCACCCCTCCACTTT.

The rearrangement uses TRBV7-2 and TRBJ1-3; no definite D call. Trimming took off 5 bases at V and 4 bases at J, with 9 bases between the two ends. Germline V gene sequence: CDR1 SGHTA, CDR2 FQGNSA. The CDR3 extends over 13 amino acids. The CDR3 DNA sequence: TGTGCCAGCAGCCTACAGACAGGAAACACCATATATTTT. Its protein product is CASSLQTGNTIYF.

This chain links TRBV27 with TRBJ2-5; a weak D match, TRBD1 (6 bases). The CDR3 consists of 15 residues. Trimming pared 6 bases from V and 1 base from J, leaving 15 bases between. CDR1 and CDR2 from the germline V gene are MNHEY and SMNVEV (reference sequence). The CDR3: CASRPTTGTQETQYF. The CDR3 nucleotides read TGTGCCAGCAGACCTACGACAGGAACCCAAGAGACCCAGTACTTC.